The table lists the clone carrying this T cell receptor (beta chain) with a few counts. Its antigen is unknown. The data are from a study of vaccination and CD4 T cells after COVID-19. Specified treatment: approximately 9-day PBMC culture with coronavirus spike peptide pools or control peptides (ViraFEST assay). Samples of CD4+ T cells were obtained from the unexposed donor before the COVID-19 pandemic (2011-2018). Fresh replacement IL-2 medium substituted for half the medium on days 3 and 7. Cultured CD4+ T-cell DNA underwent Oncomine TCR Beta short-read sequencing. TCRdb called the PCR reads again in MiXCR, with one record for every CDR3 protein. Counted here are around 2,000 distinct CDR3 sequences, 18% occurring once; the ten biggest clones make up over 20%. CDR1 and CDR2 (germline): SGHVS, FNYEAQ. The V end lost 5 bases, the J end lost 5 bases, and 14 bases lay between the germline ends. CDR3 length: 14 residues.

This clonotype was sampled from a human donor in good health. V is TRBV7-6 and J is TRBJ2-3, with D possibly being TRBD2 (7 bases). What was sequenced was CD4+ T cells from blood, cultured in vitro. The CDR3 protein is CASSEGGGRDTQYF. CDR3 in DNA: TGTGCCAGCAGCGAAGGGGGGGGGAGAGATACGCAGTATTTT.